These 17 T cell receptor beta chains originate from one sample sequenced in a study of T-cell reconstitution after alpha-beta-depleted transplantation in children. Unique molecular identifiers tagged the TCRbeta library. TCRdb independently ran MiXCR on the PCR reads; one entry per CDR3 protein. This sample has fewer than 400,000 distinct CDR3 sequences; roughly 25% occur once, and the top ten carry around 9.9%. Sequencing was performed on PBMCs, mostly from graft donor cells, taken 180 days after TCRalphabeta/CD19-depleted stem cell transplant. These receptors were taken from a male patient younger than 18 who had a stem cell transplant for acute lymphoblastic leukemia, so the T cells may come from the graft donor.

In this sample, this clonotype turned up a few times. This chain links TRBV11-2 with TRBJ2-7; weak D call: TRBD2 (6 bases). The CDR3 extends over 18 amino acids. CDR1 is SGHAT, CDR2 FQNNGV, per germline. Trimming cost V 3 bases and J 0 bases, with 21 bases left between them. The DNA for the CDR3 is TGTGCCAGCAGCTTCCCCCTTCCTCCGGGACTTAGCTCCTACGAGCAGTACTTC. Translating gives CASSFPLPPGLSSYEQYF.

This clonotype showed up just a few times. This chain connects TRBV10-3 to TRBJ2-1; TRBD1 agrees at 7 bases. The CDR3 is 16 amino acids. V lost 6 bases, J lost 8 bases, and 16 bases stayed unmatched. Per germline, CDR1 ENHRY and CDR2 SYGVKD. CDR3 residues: CAISRVGGAWNDEQFF. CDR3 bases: TGTGCCATCAGCCGTGTAGGGGGCGCGTGGAACGATGAGCAGTTCTTC.

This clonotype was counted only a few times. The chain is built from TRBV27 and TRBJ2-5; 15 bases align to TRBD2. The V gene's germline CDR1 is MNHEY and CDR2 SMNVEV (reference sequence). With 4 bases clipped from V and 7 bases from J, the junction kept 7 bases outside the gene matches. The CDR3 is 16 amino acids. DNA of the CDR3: TGTGCCAGCAGTTATGGACTAGCGGGAGGGCCGGGGACCCAGTACTTC. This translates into CASSYGLAGGPGTQYF.

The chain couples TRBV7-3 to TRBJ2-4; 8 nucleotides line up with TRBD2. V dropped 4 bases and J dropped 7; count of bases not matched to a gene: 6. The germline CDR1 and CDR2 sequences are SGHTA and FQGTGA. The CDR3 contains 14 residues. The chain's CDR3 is CASSWAGGANIQYF. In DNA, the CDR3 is TGTGCCAGCAGCTGGGCGGGAGGTGCGAACATTCAGTACTTC. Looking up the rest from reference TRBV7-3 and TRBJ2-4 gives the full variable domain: GAGVSQTPSNKVTEKGKYVELRCDPISGHTALYWYRQSLGQGPEFLIYFQGTGAADDSGLPNDRFFAVRPEGSVSTLKIQRTERGDSAVYLCASSWAGGANIQYFGAGTRLSVL.

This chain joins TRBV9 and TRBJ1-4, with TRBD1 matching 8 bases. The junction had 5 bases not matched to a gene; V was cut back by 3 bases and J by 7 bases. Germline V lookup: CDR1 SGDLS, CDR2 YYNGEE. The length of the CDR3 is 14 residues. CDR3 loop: CASSGTGSVEKLFF. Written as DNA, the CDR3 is TGTGCCAGCAGCGGGACAGGGTCCGTTGAAAAACTGTTTTTT.

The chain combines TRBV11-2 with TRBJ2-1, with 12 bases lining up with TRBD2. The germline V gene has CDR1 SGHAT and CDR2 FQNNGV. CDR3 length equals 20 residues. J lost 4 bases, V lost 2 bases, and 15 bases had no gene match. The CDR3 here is CASSLPTFRLAGVGYNEQFF. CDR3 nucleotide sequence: TGTGCCAGCAGCTTACCTACTTTCCGACTAGCGGGAGTAGGATACAATGAGCAGTTCTTC.

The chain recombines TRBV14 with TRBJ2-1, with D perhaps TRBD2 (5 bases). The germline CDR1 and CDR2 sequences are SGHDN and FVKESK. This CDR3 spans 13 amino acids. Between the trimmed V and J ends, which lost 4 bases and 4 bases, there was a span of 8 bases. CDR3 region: CASSPDWYNEQFF. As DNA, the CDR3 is TGTGCCAGCAGCCCGGACTGGTACAATGAGCAGTTCTTC.

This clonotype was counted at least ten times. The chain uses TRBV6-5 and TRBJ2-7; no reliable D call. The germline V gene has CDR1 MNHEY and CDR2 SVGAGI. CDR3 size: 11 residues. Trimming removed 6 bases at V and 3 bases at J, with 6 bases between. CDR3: CASSFGYEQYF. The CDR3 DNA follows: TGTGCCAGCAGCTTCGGCTACGAGCAGTACTTC.

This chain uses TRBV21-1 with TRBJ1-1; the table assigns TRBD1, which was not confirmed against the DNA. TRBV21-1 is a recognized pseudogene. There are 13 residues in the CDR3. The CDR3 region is CASSIGASLCAFF. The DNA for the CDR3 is TGTGCCAGCAGTATAGGGGCGTCTCTGTGTGCTTTCTTT.

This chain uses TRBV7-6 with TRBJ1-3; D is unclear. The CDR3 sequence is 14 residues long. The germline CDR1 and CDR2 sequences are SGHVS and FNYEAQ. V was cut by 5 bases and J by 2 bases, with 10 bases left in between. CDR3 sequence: CASSPRDPGNTIYF. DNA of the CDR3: TGTGCCAGCAGCCCCCGGGATCCTGGAAACACCATATATTTT.

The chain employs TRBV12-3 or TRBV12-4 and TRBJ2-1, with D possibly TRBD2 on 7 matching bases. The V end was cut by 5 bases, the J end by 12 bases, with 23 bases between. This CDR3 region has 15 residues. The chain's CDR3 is CASSLGGAPQQWQFF. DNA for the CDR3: TGTGCCAGCAGTCTAGGGGGGGCTCCCCAACAATGGCAGTTCTTC.

In nucleotides, the CDR3 is TGTGCCAGCAGTCGGGTGGGACAGGGGGTTCCCGGGGAGCTGTTTTTT. Its translation: CASSRVGQGVPGELFF. V is TRBV6-1 and J is TRBJ2-2; 11 nucleotides agree with TRBD1. Germline values: CDR1 MNHNS, CDR2 SASEGT. The J segment lost 6 bases and the V segment lost 5 bases, leaving 8 bases of the junction unmatched. The CDR3 has 16 residues.

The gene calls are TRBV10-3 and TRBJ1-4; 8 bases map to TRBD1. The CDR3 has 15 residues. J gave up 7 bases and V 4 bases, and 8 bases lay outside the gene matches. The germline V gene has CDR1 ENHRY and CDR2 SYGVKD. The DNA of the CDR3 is TGTGCCATCAGTGGTCAACAGGGGGGTATTGAAAAACTGTTTTTT. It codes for CAISGQQGGIEKLFF.

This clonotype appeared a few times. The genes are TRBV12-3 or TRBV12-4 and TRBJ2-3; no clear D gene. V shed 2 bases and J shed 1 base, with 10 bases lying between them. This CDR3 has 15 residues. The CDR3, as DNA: TGTGCCAGCAGTTTATGGGCCGGCCGCACAGATACGCAGTATTTT. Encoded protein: CASSLWAGRTDTQYF.

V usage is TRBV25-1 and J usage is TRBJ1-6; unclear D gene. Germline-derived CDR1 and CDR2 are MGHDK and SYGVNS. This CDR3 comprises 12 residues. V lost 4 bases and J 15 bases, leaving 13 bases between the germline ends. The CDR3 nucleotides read TGTGCCAGCAGTGTATCTCGGGTAGACCTCCACTTT. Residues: CASSVSRVDLHF.

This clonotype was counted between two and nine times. The CDR3 region is CASSWAGVGYEQYF. The CDR3 coding sequence is TGTGCCAGCAGTTGGGCGGGAGTAGGTTACGAGCAGTACTTC. The chain employs TRBV27 and TRBJ2-7, with TRBD2 identical over 7 bases. J lost 4 bases, V lost 4 bases, and 7 bases had no gene match. From germline, CDR1 is MNHEY and CDR2 SMNVEV (reference sequence). CDR3 length: 14 amino acids.

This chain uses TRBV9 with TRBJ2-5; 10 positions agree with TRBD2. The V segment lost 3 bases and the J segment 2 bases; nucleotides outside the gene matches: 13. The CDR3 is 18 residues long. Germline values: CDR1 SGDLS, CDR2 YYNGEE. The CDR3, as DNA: TGTGCCAGCAGCGCCCCCCTGTTGAGCGGGAGGGAGCAAGAGACCCAGTACTTC. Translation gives CASSAPLLSGREQETQYF.